This T cell receptor (beta chain) was captured by sequencing in a study of T cell responses to AZD1222 COVID-19 vaccine. Findings of the study overall: Clonal diversity was possibly underestimated, and the donors were mostly white British, with more females.

Produced via immunoSEQ multiplex PCR; TCRdb's table is partial and in-frame only. The sample includes approximately 110,000 clones, 70% to 90% of them seen just once. Investigators merged groups given second doses at roughly 4 or roughly 12 weeks. With 5 bases removed from V and 6 bases from J, the gap between germline ends came to 7 bases. Germline lookup yields CDR1 SGHTA and CDR2 FQGNSA. CDR3 length: 11 amino acids. As concerns this clone: Its specificity is not known.

The sample was peripheral blood, taken 28 days after the second AZD1222 dose. The chain couples TRBV7-2 to TRBJ1-1; no clear D. The TCR comes from an adult who received the AZD1222 COVID-19 vaccine. CDR3: CASSPGSEAFF. DNA of the CDR3: TGTGCCAGCAGCCCGGGATCTGAAGCTTTCTTT.